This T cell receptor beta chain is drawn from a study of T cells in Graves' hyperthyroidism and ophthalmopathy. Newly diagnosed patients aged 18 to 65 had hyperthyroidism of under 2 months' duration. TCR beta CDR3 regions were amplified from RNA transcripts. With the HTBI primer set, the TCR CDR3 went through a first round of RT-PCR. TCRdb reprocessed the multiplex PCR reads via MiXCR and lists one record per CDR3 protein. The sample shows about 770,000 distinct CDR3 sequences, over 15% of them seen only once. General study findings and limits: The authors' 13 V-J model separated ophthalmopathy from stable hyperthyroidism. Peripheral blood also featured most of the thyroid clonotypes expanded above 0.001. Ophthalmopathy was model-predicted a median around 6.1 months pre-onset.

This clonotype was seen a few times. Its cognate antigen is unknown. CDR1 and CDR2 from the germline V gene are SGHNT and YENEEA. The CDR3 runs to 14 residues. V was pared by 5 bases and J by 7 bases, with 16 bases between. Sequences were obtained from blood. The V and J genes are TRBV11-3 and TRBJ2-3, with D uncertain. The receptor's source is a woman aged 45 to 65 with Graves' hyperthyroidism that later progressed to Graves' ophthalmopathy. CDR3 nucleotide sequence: TGTGCCAGCAGCCCCGGCGCCGCGTCGTATACGCAGTATTTT. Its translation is CASSPGAASYTQYF.